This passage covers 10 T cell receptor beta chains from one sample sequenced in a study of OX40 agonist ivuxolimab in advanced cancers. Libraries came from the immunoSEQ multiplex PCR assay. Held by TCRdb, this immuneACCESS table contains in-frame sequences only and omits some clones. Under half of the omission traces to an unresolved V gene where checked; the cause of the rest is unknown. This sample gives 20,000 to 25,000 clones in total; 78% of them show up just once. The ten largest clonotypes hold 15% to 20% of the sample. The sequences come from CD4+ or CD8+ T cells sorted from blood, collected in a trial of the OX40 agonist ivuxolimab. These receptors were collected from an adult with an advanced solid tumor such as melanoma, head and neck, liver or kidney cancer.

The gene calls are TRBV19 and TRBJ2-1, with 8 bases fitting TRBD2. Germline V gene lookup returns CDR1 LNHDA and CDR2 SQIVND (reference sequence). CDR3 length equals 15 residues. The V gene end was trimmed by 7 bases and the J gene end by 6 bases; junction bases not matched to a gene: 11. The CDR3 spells CASTQGRAGGNEQFF. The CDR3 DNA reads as TGTGCCAGTACCCAGGGTAGGGCGGGGGGCAATGAGCAGTTCTTC.

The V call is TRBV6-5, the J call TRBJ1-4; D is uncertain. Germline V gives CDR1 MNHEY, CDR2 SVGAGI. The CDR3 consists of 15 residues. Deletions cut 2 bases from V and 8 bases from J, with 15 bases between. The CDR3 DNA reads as TGTGCCAGCAGTTACGTAGGCAGGACGGGGGAAAAACTGTTTTTT. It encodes CASSYVGRTGEKLFF.

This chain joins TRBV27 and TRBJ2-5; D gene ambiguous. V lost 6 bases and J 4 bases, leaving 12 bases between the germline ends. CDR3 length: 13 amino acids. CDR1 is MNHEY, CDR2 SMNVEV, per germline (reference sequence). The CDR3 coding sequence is TGTGCCAGCAGCCCATTTGGGCGAGAGACCCAGTACTTC. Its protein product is CASSPFGRETQYF.

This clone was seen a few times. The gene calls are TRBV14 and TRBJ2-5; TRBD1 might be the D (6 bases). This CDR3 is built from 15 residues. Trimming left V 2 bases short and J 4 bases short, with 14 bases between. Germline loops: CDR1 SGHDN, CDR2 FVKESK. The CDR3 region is CASSQRLTGIETQYF. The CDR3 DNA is TGTGCCAGCAGCCAACGATTGACAGGAATAGAGACCCAGTACTTC.

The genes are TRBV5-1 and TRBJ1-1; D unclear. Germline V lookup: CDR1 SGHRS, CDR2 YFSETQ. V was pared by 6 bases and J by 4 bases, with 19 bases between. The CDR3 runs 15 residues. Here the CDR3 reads CASTIAAGRGTEAFF. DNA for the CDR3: TGCGCCAGCACCATTGCTGCAGGCAGAGGCACTGAAGCTTTCTTT.

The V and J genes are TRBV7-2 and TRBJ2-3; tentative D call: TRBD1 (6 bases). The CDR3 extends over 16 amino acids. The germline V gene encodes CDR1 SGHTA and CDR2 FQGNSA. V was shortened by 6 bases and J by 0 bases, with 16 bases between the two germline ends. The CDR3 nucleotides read TGTGCCAGCAGTTATCAAGGGACAACTAGCACAGATACGCAGTATTTT. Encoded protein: CASSYQGTTSTDTQYF. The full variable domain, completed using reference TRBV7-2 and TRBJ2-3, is GAGVSQSPSNKVTEKGKDVELRCDPISGHTALYWYRQSLGQGLEFLIYFQGNSAPDKSGLPSDRFSAERTGGSVSTLTIQRTQQEDSAVYLCASSYQGTTSTDTQYFGPGTRLTVL.

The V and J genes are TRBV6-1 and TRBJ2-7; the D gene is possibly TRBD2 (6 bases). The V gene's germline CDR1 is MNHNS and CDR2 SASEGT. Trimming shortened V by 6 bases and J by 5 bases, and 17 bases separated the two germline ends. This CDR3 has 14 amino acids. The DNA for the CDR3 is TGTGCCAGCAGGGGAAGACTAGTTAGTAACGAGCAGTACTTC. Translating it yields CASRGRLVSNEQYF.

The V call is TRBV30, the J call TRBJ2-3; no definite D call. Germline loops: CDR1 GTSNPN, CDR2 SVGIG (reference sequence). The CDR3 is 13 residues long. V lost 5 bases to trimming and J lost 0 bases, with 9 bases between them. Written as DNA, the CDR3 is TGTGCCTGGCATTCCCCTAGCACAGATACGCAGTATTTT. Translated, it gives CAWHSPSTDTQYF.

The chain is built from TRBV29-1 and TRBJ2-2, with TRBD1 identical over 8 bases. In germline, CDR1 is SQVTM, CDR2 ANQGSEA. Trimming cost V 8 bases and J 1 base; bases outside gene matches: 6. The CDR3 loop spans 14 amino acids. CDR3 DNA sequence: TGCAGCACCCAGGGGGCTAAGAACACCGGGGAGCTGTTTTTT. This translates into CSTQGAKNTGELFF.

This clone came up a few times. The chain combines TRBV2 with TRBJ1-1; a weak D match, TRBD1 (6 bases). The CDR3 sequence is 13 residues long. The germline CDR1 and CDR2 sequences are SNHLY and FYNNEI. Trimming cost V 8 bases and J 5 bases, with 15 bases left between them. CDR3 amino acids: CASYEGGRTEAFF. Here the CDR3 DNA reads TGTGCCAGCTATGAAGGGGGGCGGACTGAAGCTTTCTTT. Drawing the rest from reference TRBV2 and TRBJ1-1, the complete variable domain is EPEVTQTPSHQVTQMGQEVILRCVPISNHLYFYWYRQILGQKVEFLVSFYNNEISEKSEIFDDQFSVERPDGSNFTLKIRSTKLEDSAMYFCASYEGGRTEAFFGQGTRLTVV.